Below, 23 T cell receptor beta chains from the same sample are listed, as sequenced in a study of blood T cell repertoires in COVID-19. Sequencing used immunoSEQ multiplex PCR; TCRdb keeps in-frame clones, though not all of them. The sample contains 75,000 to 95,000 clones, about 86% of which appear only once. Source material: peripheral blood. These receptor sequences come from a man between 60 and 70 years old with acute or convalescent COVID-19.

A few counts support this clone. CDR3 region: CASSERGQDEAFF. Here the CDR3 DNA reads TGTGCCAGCAGTGAAAGGGGGCAGGATGAAGCTTTCTTT. V usage is TRBV2 and J usage is TRBJ1-1; TRBD1 matches 7 bases. The CDR3 sequence is 13 residues long. CDR1 SNHLY and CDR2 FYNNEI come from the germline V gene. The J segment lost 7 bases and the V segment lost 2 bases, leaving 4 bases of the junction unmatched.

The chain carries TRBV24-1 and TRBJ1-4; D perhaps matches TRBD1 (5 bases). From germline, CDR1 is KGHDR and CDR2 SFDVKD. V was shortened by 4 bases and J by 7 bases, with 12 bases between the two germline ends. This CDR3 spans 14 amino acids. CDR3 amino acids: CATSDPGGGEKLFF. The CDR3 nucleotides are TGTGCCACCAGTGACCCGGGGGGGGGTGAAAAACTGTTTTTT.

V gene TRBV18 combines with J gene TRBJ2-3; a weak D match, TRBD1 (5 bases). This CDR3 has 13 residues. In germline, CDR1 is KGHSH, CDR2 LQKENI. Trimming cost V 3 bases and J 3 bases, with 7 bases left between them. This CDR3 reads CASSPRQTDTQYF. CDR3 coding DNA: TGTGCCAGCTCACCTCGACAGACAGATACGCAGTATTTT.

The gene calls are TRBV29-1 and TRBJ1-1; 7 bases are a match to TRBD1. The CDR3 loop spans 13 amino acids. The germline V gene encodes CDR1 SQVTM and CDR2 ANQGSEA. The ends lost 7 bases at V and 5 bases at J; junction bases unmatched: 10. CDR3 region: CSAHTGAGTEAFF. The CDR3 DNA reads TGCAGCGCACATACAGGGGCGGGTACTGAAGCTTTCTTT.

J is TRBJ2-5 and V is TRBV3-1 (or the pseudogene TRBV3-2), with D possibly being TRBD1 (6 bases). The CDR3 loop spans 16 amino acids. The germline CDR1 and CDR2 sequences are LGHDT and YNNKEL (reference sequence). Trimming took 2 bases from V and 0 from J, leaving 13 bases between them. The CDR3, as DNA: TGTGCCAGCAGCCAACCTATGGGACACCACCAAGAGACCCAGTACTTC. Translation gives CASSQPMGHHQETQYF.

The J gene is TRBJ2-7, the V gene TRBV9; TRBD1 matches 9 bases. The CDR3 totals 14 residues. CDR1 and CDR2 from the germline V gene are SGDLS and YYNGEE. V dropped 0 bases and J dropped 7; count of bases not matched to a gene: 5. For the CDR3, the DNA is TGTGCCAGCAGCGTAGCACAGGGGGCCGGTGAGCAGTACTTC. Its translation: CASSVAQGAGEQYF. Supplemented by reference TRBV9 and TRBJ2-7, the full variable domain reads DSGVTQTPKHLITATGQRVTLRCSPRSGDLSVYWYQQSLDQGLQFLIQYYNGEERAKGNILERFSAQQFPDLHSELNLSSLELGDSALYFCASSVAQGAGEQYFGPGTRLTVT.

The chain couples TRBV2 to TRBJ2-1; 9 bases align to TRBD1. The CDR3 loop spans 13 amino acids. The junction had 3 bases not matched to a gene; V was cut back by 6 bases and J by 6 bases. Germline V lookup: CDR1 SNHLY, CDR2 FYNNEI. The CDR3 DNA reads TGTGCCAGCAGGGGGACAGGGTCCAATGAGCAGTTCTTC. This gives the protein CASRGTGSNEQFF.

The CDR3 nucleotides read TGTGCCAGCAAAAGCGGGGGACTTTACGAGCAGTACTTC. Translating it yields CASKSGGLYEQYF. This sequence joins TRBV6-5 and TRBJ2-7, with 8 bases that match TRBD2. Germline V lookup: CDR1 MNHEY, CDR2 SVGAGI. V shed 7 bases and J 4 bases; nucleotides not matched to a gene: 6. This CDR3 has 13 amino acids.

This chain's CDR3 is CAWSQSDRVGGYTF. The CDR3 region has the DNA TGTGCCTGGAGTCAATCAGACAGGGTCGGCGGCTACACCTTC. V usage is TRBV30 and J usage is TRBJ1-2, with 7 bases aligning to TRBD1. The CDR3 totals 14 residues. Germline assignment: CDR1 GTSNPN and CDR2 SVGIG (reference sequence). With 2 bases clipped from V and 8 bases from J, the junction kept 11 bases outside the gene matches.

Remarks on this clone: The sample carries other DNA sequences with the same CDR3. The chain's CDR3 is CASSVGGEAKNIQYF. The DNA of the CDR3 is TGTGCCAGCAGCGTAGGGGGAGAGGCCAAAAACATTCAGTACTTC. The V gene is TRBV9, the J gene TRBJ2-4; maybe TRBD2 (5 bases). The CDR3 spans 15 residues. Trimming shortened V by 0 bases and J by 1 base, and 8 bases separated the two germline ends. The germline gives CDR1 SGDLS, CDR2 YYNGEE.

The chain has TRBV19 and TRBJ2-2; unclear D gene. The CDR3 extends over 12 amino acids. CDR1 and CDR2 from the germline V gene are LNHDA and SQIVND (reference sequence). Trimming left V 4 bases short and J 6 bases short, with 6 bases between. CDR3 region: CASSTLAGELFF. CDR3 nucleotides: TGTGCCAGTAGTACCCTCGCCGGGGAGCTGTTTTTT. The entire variable domain, with the rest obtained from reference TRBV19 and TRBJ2-2, is as follows: DGGITQSPKYLFRKEGQNVTLSCEQNLNHDAMYWYRQDPGQGLRLIYYSQIVNDFQKGDIAEGYSVSREKKESFPLTVTSAQKNPTAFYLCASSTLAGELFFGEGSRLTVL.

This chain connects TRBV10-3 to TRBJ1-3; D not resolved. CDR3 length equals 16 residues. Trimming left V 5 bases short and J 4 bases short, with 18 bases between. CDR1 is ENHRY and CDR2 is SYGVKD in the germline V gene. The CDR3 sequence: CAISPESVNTGNTIYF. In nucleotides, the CDR3 is TGTGCCATCAGTCCCGAAAGCGTTAATACAGGAAACACCATATATTTT.

V gene TRBV12-5 combines with J gene TRBJ1-1; D remains ambiguous. The CDR3 consists of 14 residues. CDR1 is LGHNT, CDR2 FRNRAP, per germline. V lost 1 base and J lost 4, with 10 bases in between. The CDR3 region is CASGLGGSGTEAFF. The CDR3 DNA follows: TGTGCTAGTGGTTTGGGAGGAAGTGGCACTGAAGCTTTCTTT.

The table lists this clone with a count of one. The V call is TRBV11-3, the J call TRBJ2-1; no definite D call. CDR3 length: 13 amino acids. Trimming shortened V by 4 bases and J by 6 bases, and 10 bases separated the two germline ends. Per the germline V gene, CDR1 is SGHNT and CDR2 is YENEEA. CDR3 residues: CASSSPTGNEQFF. For the CDR3, the DNA is TGTGCCAGCAGCTCCCCAACCGGCAATGAGCAGTTCTTC. The whole variable domain, remainder taken from reference TRBV11-3 and TRBJ2-1, is EAGVVQSPRYKIIEKKQPVAFWCNPISGHNTLYWYLQNLGQGPELLIRYENEEAVDDSQLPKDRFSAERLKGVDSTLKIQPAELGDSAVYLCASSSPTGNEQFFGPGTRLTVL.

This chain uses TRBV5-6 with TRBJ1-1; TRBD1 aligns across 7 bases. The CDR3 is 13 amino acids. Germline V CDR1 and CDR2: SGHDT, YYEEEE. V lost 7 bases and J lost 0; bases outside the gene matches: 3. CDR3 DNA: TGTGCCAGCGCGGGACAGATGAACACTGAAGCTTTCTTT. This gives the protein CASAGQMNTEAFF.

The rearrangement joins TRBV10-2 to TRBJ2-7, with TRBD1 matching 8 bases. CDR1 is WSHSY, CDR2 SAAADI, per germline. The CDR3 totals 15 residues. Trimming cost V 8 bases and J 2 bases; bases outside gene matches: 11. The DNA for the CDR3 is TGCGCCAGCCGATTACAGGGGGGAGATCCCTACGAGCAGTACTTC. The encoded protein is CASRLQGGDPYEQYF.

The rearrangement uses TRBV27 and TRBJ2-7; D might be TRBD1 (7 bases). The CDR3 loop spans 13 amino acids. With 5 bases removed from V and 7 bases from J, the gap between germline ends came to 15 bases. Germline values: CDR1 MNHEY, CDR2 SMNVEV (reference sequence). CDR3 sequence: CASSPTRGREQYF. The CDR3 nucleotides read TGTGCCAGCAGTCCCACCAGGGGGAGGGAGCAGTACTTC.

V is TRBV5-6 and J is TRBJ1-6; no reliable D call. CDR3 size: 15 residues. Trimming took off 0 bases at V and 7 bases at J, with 11 bases between the two ends. CDR1 and CDR2 (germline): SGHDT, YYEEEE. The CDR3 here is CASSLGETPNSPLHF. The CDR3 nucleotides read TGTGCCAGCAGCTTGGGAGAAACCCCCAATTCACCCCTCCACTTT.

V is TRBV5-1 and J is TRBJ2-7; 7 nucleotides match TRBD1. The germline gives CDR1 SGHRS, CDR2 YFSETQ. After removal of 4 bases from V and 5 bases from J, the junction contained 6 bases not matched to a gene. The CDR3 loop spans 13 amino acids. The CDR3 loop reads CASSLGQDHEQYF. In nucleotides, the CDR3 is TGCGCCAGCAGCCTAGGACAGGACCACGAGCAGTACTTC.

This chain links TRBV27 with TRBJ1-2; weak D call: TRBD1 (5 bases). From germline, CDR1 is MNHEY and CDR2 SMNVEV (reference sequence). The CDR3 runs 14 residues. Trimming left V 5 bases short and J 5 bases short, with 15 bases between. DNA of the CDR3: TGTGCCAGCAGTCCCCGGGGGATAGGGTATGGCTACACCTTC. It specifies CASSPRGIGYGYTF.

This clone has only one observation. The chain joins TRBV28 to TRBJ2-7; no reliable D call. The CDR3 sequence is 14 residues long. The germline CDR1 and CDR2 sequences are MDHEN and SYDVKM. The V end lost 5 bases, the J end lost 3 bases, and 14 bases lay between the germline ends. In nucleotides, the CDR3 is TGTGCCAGCAGTCCCCCCGGTCCGGGCTACGAGCAGTACTTC. It specifies CASSPPGPGYEQYF.

The rearrangement links TRBV3-1 (or the pseudogene TRBV3-2) to TRBJ1-1, with 8 nucleotides matching TRBD1. The V and J ends lost 4 bases and 2 bases, in that order; junction bases with no gene match: 6. From germline, CDR1 is LGHDT and CDR2 YNNKEL (reference sequence). CDR3 length equals 15 residues. The CDR3 sequence is CASSLRGQGNTEAFF. CDR3 DNA sequence: TGTGCCAGCAGCCTTCGTGGACAGGGAAACACTGAAGCTTTCTTT.

The chain employs TRBV9 and TRBJ1-5; 8 bases fit TRBD1. Germline lookup yields CDR1 SGDLS and CDR2 YYNGEE. Trimming cost V 7 bases and J 0 bases; bases outside gene matches: 3. The CDR3 extends over 14 amino acids. As DNA, the CDR3 is TGTGCCAGCGGACAGGGCTATAGCAATCAGCCCCAGCATTTT. Its protein product is CASGQGYSNQPQHF.